The sample holds many counts of the clone carrying this T cell receptor beta chain. From the 5' RACE reads, TCRdb called clonotypes with MiXCR, one entry per CDR3 protein. This sample has 66,000 or so distinct CDR3 sequences, with about 12% found just once. Germline CDR1 and CDR2: SGHRS and YFSETQ. The CDR3 covers 14 residues. Deletions cut 0 bases from V and 0 bases from J, with 4 bases between. The data were taken from a study of early T cells in non-severe SARS-CoV-2 infection. The sequenced sample consisted of whole blood. The clonotype originates from an adult who was a healthcare worker with PCR-confirmed SARS-CoV-2 infection or an uninfected control (not recorded which). This rearrangement joins TRBV5-1 to TRBJ2-1; D remains ambiguous. The CDR3 spells CASSLGSSYNEQFF. As DNA, the CDR3 is TGCGCCAGCAGCTTGGGCAGCTCCTACAATGAGCAGTTCTTC.